This entry is about one T cell receptor beta chain. No antigen is known for it. Base qualities are not provided; no much larger clone lies one nucleotide away. Each collaborating institution followed its own protocols to collect whole blood in K2EDTA tubes. Collaborator samples were shipped for TCRbeta analysis as frozen whole blood, isolated PBMCs, or DNA extracted from either sample type. The immunoSEQ Assay, a bias-controlled multiplex PCR, was used to amplify TCRbeta CDR3 regions from genomic DNA. Processing in the source paper ran as follows. The number of nucleated cells in each sample was estimated by amplification of reference gene primers within the assay. To quantify the absolute abundance of each unique TCRbeta CDR3 rearrangement, sequence reads were collapsed and filtered. For each sample, productive Simpson clonality was calculated by taking the square root of Simpson's diversity index across productive rearrangements. Here the immuneACCESS table is served through TCRdb, limited to in-frame sequences with V and J called. Missing clones are a known gap in these copies; in checked studies unresolved V genes cover under half, and the rest lacks a known reason. V, J and clone size reflect that table, while D and trimming were determined from the DNA. The sample has about 160,000 clones on record, about 80% of them singletons. Roughly 20% of the sample lies in the top ten.

Spanning cysteine to phenylalanine, the CDR3 consists of 13 amino acids. The kept DNA is CDR3 alone, 39 bases in frame from the first base. The germline ends are 5 bases apart after V is trimmed by 1 base and J by 2 bases. The germline V gene specifies SGHTA as CDR1 and FQGNSA as CDR2. This entry belongs to a study of blood T cell repertoires in COVID-19 (dated by TCRdb to the early 2020s). The study in broad terms: Samples from collaborators originated in the United States, Italy and Spain and spanned both the acute and convalescent phases of COVID-19. The material from the prospective study consisted of cDNA or gDNA derived from T cells, B-cell-depleted T cells, or PBMCs. Subjects who had been exposed to COVID-19, were actively infected with it, or had recovered from it provided the deeply sampled blood TCRbeta repertoires that made up the dataset. The repertoires were released in a freely available public database intended as a resource for research on the immune response to SARS-CoV-2. The samples were drawn from two sources: the first 160 participants of the ongoing ImmuneRACE study, and 1,000 to 1,500 subjects contributed by 6 global collaborators. A de-identified subject ID, COVID-19 status, age in years and sex were almost always included in the sample metadata. Where available, HLA class I and class II types were obtained from metadata supplied by the sample provider rather than from assay-based typing. Results the study describes overall, beyond this receptor: How much clinical and demographic metadata was included differed by source and by participant, and the metadata was provided uncurated.

Sequenced sample: peripheral blood. This clonotype was sampled from a woman of 80 years or more with acute or convalescent COVID-19. The V and J genes are TRBV7-2 and TRBJ1-2, with no D gene named confidently. CDR3 reads: CASSLVRNYGYTF. The base sequence is TGTGCCAGCAGCTTAGTCCGGAACTATGGCTACACCTTC.